This T cell receptor beta chain was captured in a study of shared clonotypes between healthy human individuals. Findings and caveats of the study: Naive subsets usually exceeded memory subsets in estimated richness. Though the depth was large, rarefaction showed that sorted-subset sequencing was incomplete. Limited genetic and exposure-history diversity came from having few donors.

Some clones are missing from TCRdb's copy, which holds only in-frame ones; the method was immunoSEQ multiplex PCR. The sample yields about 600,000 clones, 95% to 98% seen once. Concerning this clone: Its antigen is currently unknown. In the same sample, other DNA sequences code for this CDR3.

The germline V gene encodes CDR1 SGHAT and CDR2 FQNNGV. The CDR3 extends over 13 amino acids. V shed 1 base and J shed 2 bases, with 5 bases lying between them. Naive CD8 cells comprised CD45RO-negative, CCR7-positively selected cells, excluding terminally differentiated effector memory CD45RA+ cells. Sequencing input: naive CD8+ T cells sorted from blood. The source of this sequence is a man aged 30-40 years in good health. The rearrangement uses TRBV11-2 and TRBJ1-2, with D tentatively TRBD1 (5 bases). The CDR3 loop reads CASSLGQNYGYTF. The CDR3 coding sequence is TGTGCCAGCAGCTTAGGACAGAACTATGGCTACACCTTC.